Below, 12 T cell receptor beta chains from the same sample are listed, as sequenced in a study of blood T cell repertoires in COVID-19. The repertoire was sequenced with immunoSEQ multiplex PCR; TCRdb's copy has only in-frame clones and lacks some. The sample lists 150,000 or so clones, roughly 82% occurring once. Material: PBMCs or T cells enriched from blood (not recorded which). The receptors derive from a man in his forties or fifties who had recovered from COVID-19.

This chain connects TRBV30 to TRBJ1-4, with 9 bases that match TRBD1. The J segment lost 8 bases and the V segment lost 2 bases, leaving 6 bases of the junction unmatched. This CDR3 has 14 amino acids. Germline V gene sequence: CDR1 GTSNPN, CDR2 SVGIG (reference sequence). The CDR3 loop is CAWSTTGGREKLFF. CDR3 nucleotides: TGTGCCTGGAGTACTACAGGGGGCAGGGAAAAACTGTTTTTT.

The V call is TRBV7-8, the J call TRBJ2-7; TRBD2 matches at 8 bases. This CDR3 is 13 amino acids long. V shed 9 bases, J shed 2 bases, and the junction held 6 bases outside the gene matches. The germline V gene encodes CDR1 SGHVS and CDR2 FQNEAQ. CDR3 nucleotide sequence: TGTGCCAGTAACCAGCGGGGGCCCTACGAGCAGTACTTC. Its protein product is CASNQRGPYEQYF.

The chain uses TRBV18 and TRBJ1-5, with TRBD1 identical over 7 bases. CDR3 length: 15 amino acids. The V gene end was trimmed by 5 bases and the J gene end by 2 bases; junction bases not matched to a gene: 6. CDR1 KGHSH and CDR2 LQKENI come from the germline V gene. The CDR3 nucleotides read TGTGCCAGCTCAAGACAGGGTTTGGGCAATCAGCCCCAGCATTTT. Its translation is CASSRQGLGNQPQHF.

V usage is TRBV5-5 and J usage is TRBJ2-1, with a tentative D call TRBD1 (5 bases). The CDR3 has 15 amino acids. The V end lost 0 bases, the J end lost 7 bases, and 14 bases lay between the germline ends. From germline, CDR1 is SGHKS and CDR2 YYEKEE (reference sequence). The CDR3 bases are TGTGCCAGCAGCTTGGTCAGGGCTGTTGAAAATGAGCAGTTCTTC. The encoded protein is CASSLVRAVENEQFF.

Comment on this clone: Additional DNA sequences in this sample encode the identical CDR3. V is TRBV18 and J is TRBJ1-2; possible D gene TRBD1, 5 bases. This CDR3 comprises 13 residues. Germline CDR1 and CDR2: KGHSH and LQKENI. Trimming shortened V by 3 bases and J by 8 bases, and 13 bases separated the two germline ends. The CDR3 nucleotides read TGTGCCAGCTCACCCTCGCAGGGTCGGGGCTACACCTTC. Translated, it gives CASSPSQGRGYTF.

This clone has only one observation. The rearrangement joins TRBV16 to TRBJ1-1; tentatively, D is TRBD1 (6 bases). The CDR3 loop spans 17 amino acids. Germline-derived CDR1 and CDR2 are KGHSY and FQNENV. V lost 0 bases to trimming and J lost 3 bases, with 17 bases between them. CDR3 in amino acids: CASSQSSGRGSDTEAFF. The CDR3, as DNA: TGTGCCAGCAGCCAATCATCGGGCAGGGGTTCGGACACTGAAGCTTTCTTT. Variable domain in full (rest from reference TRBV16 and TRBJ1-1): GEEVAQTPKHLVRGEGQKAKLYCAPIKGHSYVFWYQQVLKNEFKFLISFQNENVFDETGMPKERFSAKCLPNSPCSLEIQATKLEDSAVYFCASSQSSGRGSDTEAFFGQGTRLTVV.

CDR3 in DNA: TGTGCCAGTAGTATTGACAGACTAGCGGGGACAGATACGCAGTATTTT. This gives the protein CASSIDRLAGTDTQYF. This chain uses TRBV19 with TRBJ2-3, with TRBD2 matching over 11 bases. Germline values: CDR1 LNHDA, CDR2 SQIVND (reference sequence). The V segment lost 3 bases and the J segment 3 bases; nucleotides outside the gene matches: 5. This CDR3 has 16 amino acids.

This chain links TRBV27 with TRBJ1-3; D gene uncertain. The V gene lost 6 bases and the J gene lost 3 bases, with 9 bases spanning the gap. Germline lookup yields CDR1 MNHEY and CDR2 SMNVEV (reference sequence). This CDR3 spans 13 amino acids. The CDR3 spells CASSRQVGNTIYF. As DNA, the CDR3 is TGTGCCAGCAGCCGCCAGGTTGGAAACACCATATATTTT.

The chain couples TRBV14 to TRBJ2-7; TRBD1 matches 11 bases. CDR3 length: 14 residues. Germline V gene lookup returns CDR1 SGHDN and CDR2 FVKESK. The V gene end was trimmed by 4 bases and the J gene end by 2 bases; junction bases not matched to a gene: 1. In nucleotides, the CDR3 is TGTGCCAGCAGCCTGGGACAGGGGGCCTACGAGCAGTACTTC. Translation gives CASSLGQGAYEQYF.

The J gene is TRBJ1-5, the V gene TRBV6-1, with D unclear. Trimming pared 2 bases from V and 5 bases from J, leaving 7 bases between. CDR3 size: 13 residues. Germline CDR1 MNHNS, CDR2 SASEGT. CDR3 DNA: TGTGCCAGCAGTGAATTGCGCGATCAGCCCCAGCATTTT. Translating gives CASSELRDQPQHF.

The rearrangement joins TRBV5-4 to TRBJ1-1; no firm D call. The CDR3 has 13 residues. Germline assignment: CDR1 SGHNT and CDR2 YYREEE (reference sequence). V was clipped by 3 bases and J by 9 bases, with 15 bases between them. CDR3 protein: CASSSRNSGQAFF. For the CDR3, the DNA is TGTGCCAGCAGCTCCCGGAATTCAGGTCAAGCTTTCTTT.

The chain carries TRBV7-9 and TRBJ1-1, with 8 bases matching TRBD1. The CDR3 sequence is 15 residues long. The V segment lost 5 bases and the J segment 6 bases; nucleotides outside the gene matches: 11. Germline lookup yields CDR1 SEHNR and CDR2 FQNEAQ (reference sequence). The CDR3 loop reads CASSRLVQGVSEAFF. The CDR3 region has the DNA TGTGCCAGCAGCCGGTTGGTACAGGGGGTCTCTGAAGCTTTCTTT. Drawing the rest from reference TRBV7-9 and TRBJ1-1, the complete variable domain is DTGVSQNPRHKITKRGQNVTFRCDPISEHNRLYWYRQTLGQGPEFLTYFQNEAQLEKSRLLSDRFSAERPKGSFSTLEIQRTEQGDSAMYLCASSRLVQGVSEAFFGQGTRLTVV.